The 19 T cell receptor beta chains given below trace back to one sample, sequenced in a study of blood T cell repertoires in COVID-19. Profiled with immunoSEQ multiplex PCR; TCRdb holds only in-frame clones, not every one. The sample includes 430,000 or so clones, roughly 90% seen only once; the top ten take 1.5% to 2%. Sequencing was performed on PBMCs or T cells enriched from blood (not recorded which). These TCRs come from a woman aged 40 to 50 who had recovered from COVID-19.

This clone was seen a single time. The chain couples TRBV4-1 to TRBJ2-5; 7 bases agree with TRBD1. This CDR3 has 15 residues. The V and J ends lost 6 bases and 5 bases, in that order; junction bases with no gene match: 12. Looked up from germline, CDR1 is MGHRA and CDR2 is YSYEKL. The CDR3 spells CASSIGQVQQETQYF. The CDR3 DNA follows: TGCGCCAGCAGTATAGGACAGGTTCAGCAGGAGACCCAGTACTTC.

The V call is TRBV29-1, the J call TRBJ2-1, with D unclear. V lost 4 bases to trimming and J lost 0 bases, with 4 bases between them. The CDR3 runs to 12 residues. Germline CDR1 reads SQVTM; CDR2 reads ANQGSEA. CDR3 protein: CSVVSSYNEQFF. The CDR3 DNA follows: TGCAGCGTTGTCAGCTCCTACAATGAGCAGTTCTTC.

This clone turned up a few times. CDR3 bases: TGTGCCAGCACCCGCGCCGGGGACACTGAAGCTTTCTTT. This codes for CASTRAGDTEAFF. The V and J genes are TRBV6-5 and TRBJ1-1; no firm D call. V was trimmed by 7 bases and J by 3 bases, leaving 12 bases between them. Germline V CDR1 and CDR2: MNHEY, SVGAGI. CDR3 size: 13 residues.

The chain joins TRBV10-3 to TRBJ1-4; D is unclear. Germline V gene sequence: CDR1 ENHRY, CDR2 SYGVKD. There are 15 residues in the CDR3. V was shortened by 3 bases and J by 4 bases, with 12 bases between the two germline ends. The CDR3 is CAISDSTAGNEKLFF. CDR3 sequence (DNA): TGTGCCATCAGTGATTCAACAGCTGGTAATGAAAAACTGTTTTTT.

This chain connects TRBV9 to TRBJ2-5, with TRBD2 matching 15 bases. With V trimmed by 4 bases and J by 3 bases, 4 bases remained unmatched. The CDR3 is 16 residues long. CDR1 and CDR2 from the germline V gene are SGDLS and YYNGEE. CDR3 sequence (DNA): TGTGCCAGCAGCACGAGGACTAGCGGGAGGGAAGAGACCCAGTACTTC. This codes for CASSTRTSGREETQYF.

The chain has TRBV2 and TRBJ1-1; 12 bases fit TRBD1. Germline assignment: CDR1 SNHLY and CDR2 FYNNEI. With V trimmed by 4 bases and J by 1 base, 16 bases remained unmatched. The CDR3 covers 20 residues. This chain's CDR3 is CASSVHRDRGLEVRNTEAFF. As DNA, the CDR3 is TGTGCCAGCAGTGTACACCGGGACAGGGGGCTTGAGGTTCGGAACACTGAAGCTTTCTTT.

The rearrangement uses TRBV24-1 and TRBJ2-5; D may be TRBD2 (5 bases). The CDR3 extends over 13 amino acids. V gave up 9 bases and J gave up 7 bases, with 17 bases separating them. Germline V CDR1 and CDR2: KGHDR, SFDVKD. CDR3 sequence (DNA): TGTGCCACCCCCCGCTCCGGAGAGGGGACCCAGTACTTC. Its translation is CATPRSGEGTQYF.

This sequence joins TRBV5-1 and TRBJ2-7; 11 nucleotides align to TRBD2. The germline V gene encodes CDR1 SGHRS and CDR2 YFSETQ. Trimming took 5 bases from V and 4 from J; bases not matched to a gene: 8. The CDR3 consists of 15 residues. The CDR3 sequence is CASRAGTSGFYEQYF. The CDR3 nucleotides are TGCGCCAGCAGGGCCGGGACTAGCGGATTTTACGAGCAGTACTTC.

This rearrangement joins TRBV27 to TRBJ1-1; possible D gene TRBD1, 5 bases. From germline, CDR1 is MNHEY and CDR2 SMNVEV (reference sequence). Trimming removed 5 bases from V and 1 base from J, with 11 bases in between. This CDR3 spans 14 amino acids. CDR3 in amino acids: CASSPMGGNTEAFF. The CDR3 DNA sequence: TGTGCCAGCAGTCCCATGGGGGGGAACACTGAAGCTTTCTTT.

This clone turned up a few times. Other DNA sequences within the sample encode an identical CDR3. The genes are TRBV2 and TRBJ1-6, with 8 bases that match TRBD1. J gave up 8 bases and V 8 bases, and 5 bases lay outside the gene matches. In germline, CDR1 is SNHLY, CDR2 FYNNEI. The CDR3 runs 13 residues. The CDR3 loop is CASSGGLDSPLHF. The CDR3 DNA follows: TGTGCCAGCTCAGGGGGCTTGGATTCACCCCTCCACTTT.

The CDR3 DNA sequence: TGTGCCAGCTCACCAAGCCCAGATACGCAGTATTTT. Protein: CASSPSPDTQYF. This chain connects TRBV18 to TRBJ2-3; D gene ambiguous. The germline V gene encodes CDR1 KGHSH and CDR2 LQKENI. V lost 2 bases and J lost 4, with 4 bases in between. The CDR3 has 12 amino acids.

In DNA, the CDR3 is TGTGCCACCAGCAGAGATGGGCGCACAGATACGCAGTATTTT. The encoded protein is CATSRDGRTDTQYF. The chain is built from TRBV15 and TRBJ2-3, with D hard to call. Between the trimmed V and J ends, which lost 0 bases and 1 base, there was a span of 5 bases. The CDR3 is 14 amino acids. Germline V gene lookup returns CDR1 LNHNV and CDR2 YYDKDF (reference sequence). The full variable domain, in which reference TRBV15 and TRBJ2-3 provide the parts outside the CDR3, is DAMVIQNPRYQVTQFGKPVTLSCSQTLNHNVMYWYQQKSSQAPKLLFHYYDKDFNNEADTPDNFQSRRPNTSFCFLDIRSPGLGDTAMYLCATSRDGRTDTQYFGPGTRLTVL.

The rearrangement uses TRBV5-1 and TRBJ1-6; 7 bases match TRBD1. V trimming: 4 bases; J trimming: 3 bases; junction bases outside the gene matches: 7. The germline V gene encodes CDR1 SGHRS and CDR2 YFSETQ. The CDR3 has 16 amino acids. In DNA form, the CDR3 reads TGCGCCAGCAGCCTCGAGGGGGCACTCTATAATTCACCCCTCCACTTT. Encoded protein: CASSLEGALYNSPLHF.

The CDR3 region is CASSFGTGGSSEAFF. Here the CDR3 DNA reads TGTGCCAGCAGCTTTGGGACAGGGGGCTCTTCTGAAGCTTTCTTT. This sequence joins TRBV7-9 and TRBJ1-1; 12 positions agree with TRBD1. The CDR3 has 15 residues. Germline CDR1 and CDR2: SEHNR and FQNEAQ (reference sequence). Losses at the gene ends were 3 bases for V and 6 bases for J; bases not matched to a gene: 5.

The chain recombines TRBV10-3 with TRBJ2-1, with TRBD2 matching 7 bases. Germline lookup yields CDR1 ENHRY and CDR2 SYGVKD. V lost 7 bases to trimming and J lost 5 bases; unmatched junction nucleotides: 26. There are 20 residues in the CDR3. The CDR3 sequence: CAIKGPLRVSGGSGNNEQFF. The CDR3 DNA sequence: TGTGCCATCAAAGGGCCCTTACGGGTGTCTGGCGGGAGTGGGAACAATGAGCAGTTCTTC.

J is TRBJ1-6 and V is TRBV14; D is unclear. Germline CDR1 SGHDN, CDR2 FVKESK. Trimming pared 0 bases from V and 7 bases from J, leaving 7 bases between. CDR3 length: 14 amino acids. Here the CDR3 reads CASSQDWPNSPLHF. Written as DNA, the CDR3 is TGTGCCAGCAGCCAAGATTGGCCCAATTCACCCCTCCACTTT. Variable domain in full (rest from reference TRBV14 and TRBJ1-6): EAGVTQFPSHSVIEKGQTVTLRCDPISGHDNLYWYRRVMGKEIKFLLHFVKESKQDESGMPNNRFLAERTGGTYSTLKVQPAELEDSGVYFCASSQDWPNSPLHFGNGTRLTVT.

Comment on this clone: Other DNA sequences in this specimen translate into the identical CDR3. The chain joins TRBV29-1 to TRBJ1-2; D remains ambiguous. Germline values: CDR1 SQVTM, CDR2 ANQGSEA. The V end was cut by 4 bases, the J end by 2 bases, with 5 bases between. CDR3 length equals 11 residues. The CDR3 DNA reads as TGCAGCGTTGGCCAGAACTATGGCTACACCTTC. This codes for CSVGQNYGYTF.

This chain connects TRBV10-2 to TRBJ2-1; TRBD2 might be the D (6 bases). In germline, CDR1 is WSHSY, CDR2 SAAADI. Between the trimmed V and J ends, which lost 7 bases and 6 bases, there was a span of 19 bases. The CDR3 extends over 15 amino acids. CDR3 region: CASKPPGLLFNEQFF. DNA of the CDR3: TGCGCCAGCAAACCCCCGGGACTTCTCTTCAATGAGCAGTTCTTC.

The chain uses TRBV9 and TRBJ2-7; TRBD1 matches at 7 bases. With 4 bases clipped from V and 0 bases from J, the junction kept 7 bases outside the gene matches. This CDR3 region has 15 residues. CDR1 is SGDLS and CDR2 is YYNGEE in the germline V gene. CDR3 region: CASSIGQDHSYEQYF. CDR3 sequence (DNA): TGTGCCAGCAGCATCGGACAGGACCACTCCTACGAGCAGTACTTC.